This is a list of T cell receptor beta chains from one sample in a study of blood T cell repertoires in COVID-19. TCRdb's table, derived via immunoSEQ multiplex PCR, lists solely in-frame clones and lacks some. The profile shows 150,000 to 200,000 clones, around 89% of them singletons. The sequenced sample was peripheral blood. All receptors come from a human donor in a cohort sampled during active COVID-19. Each CDR3 is given with its conserved first and last residue. A D gene is named only where the DNA matches it firmly. The size entry is marked missing in some rows and otherwise reads once, few, many or a size class.

j_call v_call d_call clone_size cdr3_nt cdr3_aa
TRBJ2-1 TRBV11-2 TRBD2 - TGTGCCAGCAGCTTAGAGGCGGGAGGTGAGCAGTTCTTC CASSLEAGGEQFF
TRBJ2-1 TRBV30 TRBD2 - TGTGCCTGGAGTAAAGGACTAGCGGGAGGGCCTTTATCCTACAATGAGCAGTTCTTC CAWSKGLAGGPLSYNEQFF
TRBJ2-3 TRBV6-5 TRBD1 - TGTGCCAGCAGACCCGGACAGGGAACAGATACGCAGTATTTT CASRPGQGTDTQYF
TRBJ1-6 TRBV9 - - TGTGCCAGCAGCCTCCGACAACGACAGCTGCCTAATTCACCCCTCCACTTT CASSLRQRQLPNSPLHF
TRBJ2-4 TRBV18 TRBD2 - TGTGCCAGCTCACGGACTAGCGGGAACGTAGTCATTCAGTACTTC CASSRTSGNVVIQYF
TRBJ2-3 TRBV3-1/TRBV3-2 TRBD1 - TGTGCCAGCAGCCAGAGACAGGGGCAAGATACGCAGTATTTT CASSQRQGQDTQYF
TRBJ1-1 TRBV5-4 - - TGTGCCAGCAGCTCCGATAAGCAGAACACTGAAGCTTTCTTT CASSSDKQNTEAFF
TRBJ1-2 TRBV11-2 - - TGTGCCAGCAGCGCACAGGGTCTCTATGGCTACACCTTC CASSAQGLYGYTF
TRBJ2-1 TRBV9 - - TGTGCCAGCAGCGCGGACTTTTACAATGAGCAGTTCTTC CASSADFYNEQFF
TRBJ2-1 TRBV11-2 - - TGTGCCAGCAGCTTAGGTGGGGCCGCCTCCTACAATGAGCAGTTCTTC CASSLGGAASYNEQFF
TRBJ2-7 TRBV7-2 TRBD1 - TGTGCCAGCAGACAGACAGGGGCCGAGCAGTACTTC CASRQTGAEQYF
TRBJ2-2 TRBV7-9 - few TGTGCCAGCACCCGGGGAGGCTTCACCGGGGAGCTGTTTTTT CASTRGGFTGELFF
TRBJ1-1 TRBV19 TRBD1 - TGTGCCAGTCTGAAATTCCCGGGACAGGGCACTGAAGCTTTCTTT CASLKFPGQGTEAFF
TRBJ1-6 TRBV19 - - TGTGCCAGTAGTCCAGAGGGAAGTAATAATTCACCCCTCCACTTT CASSPEGSNNSPLHF
TRBJ2-6 TRBV14 TRBD1 - TGTGCCAGCAGCTCCCGACAGGGCGACTCTGGGGCCAACGTCCTGACTTTC CASSSRQGDSGANVLTF
TRBJ1-6 TRBV6-2/TRBV6-3 - - TGTGCCAGCAGTTATAGGACCGCACAGGGCTCCCACTTT CASSYRTAQGSHF
TRBJ2-7 TRBV25-1 TRBD1 - TGTGCCAGTCCTGGAGGGGGGACAGGGGGCCACGAGCAGTACTTC CASPGGGTGGHEQYF
TRBJ2-7 TRBV30 TRBD1 - TGTGCCTGGAGTGGCAATAACAGGGGGGAGCAGTACTTC CAWSGNNRGEQYF
TRBJ2-1 TRBV4-3 TRBD2 - TGCGCCAGCAGCCAAGATCCAGCGGGGGGTTCCTACAATGAGCAGTTCTTC CASSQDPAGGSYNEQFF
TRBJ2-7 TRBV19 TRBD2 - TGTGCCAGTAGTCCAGGGACTAGCGGAACCTACGAGCAGTACTTC CASSPGTSGTYEQYF
TRBJ1-5 TRBV19 - - TGTGCCAGTAGCCCAGGGCCCCTGGGCAATCAGCCCCAGCATTTT CASSPGPLGNQPQHF
TRBJ2-5 TRBV7-2 TRBD2 once TGTGCCAGCAGCCTGCACTCCGGGACTAGCGGGGGGACCCAGTACTTC CASSLHSGTSGGTQYF
TRBJ2-7 TRBV2 - - TGTGCCAGCAGCTATAGCGCCCTATACGAGCAGTACTTC CASSYSALYEQYF
TRBJ1-6 TRBV6-1 - - TGTGCCAGCAGTGAGACTCCGAGCTCCTATAATTCACCCCTCCACTTT CASSETPSSYNSPLHF
TRBJ2-1 TRBV3-1/TRBV3-2 - - TGTGCCAGCAGCCACTCCTCTACCGAGCAGTTCTTC CASSHSSTEQFF
TRBJ2-5 TRBV5-1 TRBD2 once TGCGCCAGCAGCTTGGGGCTAGCGGGAGGCCAAGAGACCCAGTACTTC CASSLGLAGGQETQYF
TRBJ2-7 TRBV28 TRBD1 - TGTGCCTCCACAGGGGTAATCCACGAGCAGTACTTC CASTGVIHEQYF
TRBJ1-6 TRBV6-5 - - TGTGCCAGCAGCAGGGATCTGGCCTCTAATTCACCCCTCCACTTT CASSRDLASNSPLHF
TRBJ2-3 TRBV30 - - TGTGCCTGGAGTGTTAAAGGGGGATATACGCAGTATTTT CAWSVKGGYTQYF
TRBJ1-3 TRBV4-2 - - TGTGCCAGCAGCCAAGATACGCTTACGGGGGAAGACTCTGGAAACACCATATATTTT CASSQDTLTGEDSGNTIYF
TRBJ1-3 TRBV5-1 TRBD1 - TGCGCCAGCAGCTCACAGGGGCGAGGAAACACCATATATTTT CASSSQGRGNTIYF
TRBJ1-5 TRBV10-3 - - TGTGCCATCAGTGTGGCGGGGGAAGGCCAGCCCCAGCATTTT CAISVAGEGQPQHF
TRBJ2-7 TRBV28 - - TGTGCCAGCAGTTCAGGGGGGACAGACTACGAGCAGTACTTC CASSSGGTDYEQYF
TRBJ2-6 TRBV6-2/TRBV6-3 - - TGTGCCAGCAGTTATGGCCAGGGAACCTCTGGGGCCAACGTCCTGACTTTC CASSYGQGTSGANVLTF
TRBJ2-5 TRBV5-8 TRBD1 - TGTGCCAGCAGCTTGGGACAGGGGGACGGAGAGACCCAGTACTTC CASSLGQGDGETQYF
TRBJ1-2 TRBV2 TRBD1 - TGTGCCAGCAGTGAAGCACCGACAGGGTCCTATGGCTACACCTTC CASSEAPTGSYGYTF
TRBJ2-2 TRBV7-9 TRBD1 few TGTGCCAGCAGCCCTCCGGGACAGATAACCGGGGAGCTGTTTTTT CASSPPGQITGELFF
TRBJ2-1 TRBV5-6 TRBD2 - TGTGCCAGCAGTTCAAGACTAGCGGGGGATACCTACAATGAGCAGTTCTTC CASSSRLAGDTYNEQFF
TRBJ1-1 TRBV15 - - TGTGCCACCAGCAGAGATCGGCAGGGTATGACTGAAGCTTTCTTT CATSRDRQGMTEAFF
TRBJ2-5 TRBV6-5 - - TGTGCCAGCAGTTACTCGTTACAGCAAGAGACCCAGTACTTC CASSYSLQQETQYF
TRBJ2-1 TRBV27 TRBD2 - TGTGCCAGCAGTTTAGGGGCTAGCGGGGGGTACAATGAGCAGTTCTTC CASSLGASGGYNEQFF
TRBJ1-1 TRBV10-2 - - TGCGCCAGCGGCGCAGGGATGAACACTGAAGCTTTCTTT CASGAGMNTEAFF
TRBJ2-7 TRBV3-1/TRBV3-2 TRBD2 - TGTGCCAGCAGCCTCGGGGGGGCCTCCTTATACGAGCAGTACTTC CASSLGGASLYEQYF
TRBJ2-7 TRBV4-2 - - TGTGCCAGCAGCCAAGATCATACTGCCAATCGATACGAGCAGTACTTC CASSQDHTANRYEQYF
TRBJ2-1 TRBV19 TRBD2 - TGTGCCAGTAGTATATTGGCACCCGGACTAGCGGGAGGCTCTTACAATGAGCAGTTCTTC CASSILAPGLAGGSYNEQFF
TRBJ2-1 TRBV6-5 TRBD2 - TGTGCCAGCAGTCTGAAACTAGCGGGCGTCCGGGAGCAGTTCTTC CASSLKLAGVREQFF
TRBJ1-1 TRBV29-1 TRBD1 - TGCAGCGTCGAGACAGGGACTCTCACTGAAGCTTTCTTT CSVETGTLTEAFF
TRBJ2-5 TRBV7-8 - once TGTGCCAGCAGCTTAAGGACTGTCGAGACCCAGTACTTC CASSLRTVETQYF
TRBJ1-6 TRBV5-5 - once TGTGCCAGCAGCTTTCCCAATCGGGCACCCCTCCACTTT CASSFPNRAPLHF
TRBJ2-3 TRBV13 - once TGTGCCAGCGGTCACCCCCCGGGGGTGGGCACAGATACGCAGTATTTT CASGHPPGVGTDTQYF